The source of this TCR beta chain is a study of T cell responses to AZD1222 COVID-19 vaccine. Study-level results: Across spike, vaccine-associated CD4 TCRs were found, dominant at 160-218 and 743-854. Reports indicate that nearly half of spike-specific TCRs are directed at unmutated variant regions.

Repertoires were generated with immunoSEQ multiplex PCR, while TCRdb's copy carries only in-frame clones and drops some. The data hold tens of thousands of clones, with roughly nine tenths observed a single time. In regard to this clone: The antigen remains undetermined.

This receptor was identified in an adult who received the AZD1222 COVID-19 vaccine. Sequencing used peripheral blood, obtained 28 days after the second AZD1222 dose.

CDR3 sequence (DNA): TGTGCCAGCAGCTTTTACAACTACAATGAGCAGTTCTTC. Its translation: CASSFYNYNEQFF. The chain links TRBV11-1 to TRBJ2-1; D is undetermined. Trimming removed 3 bases from V and 3 bases from J, with 6 bases in between. The CDR3 runs 13 residues. Germline lookup yields CDR1 SGHAT and CDR2 FQDESV (reference sequence).